This entry concerns a single T cell receptor (beta chain). This CDR3 contains 15 residues. Germline V CDR1 and CDR2: SGHTA, FQGNSA. The ends were cut back, 0 bases at V and 6 bases at J, with 11 bases in the middle. The data originate from a study of OX40 agonist ivuxolimab in advanced cancers. The method was immunoSEQ multiplex PCR; TCRdb's version includes in-frame clones alone and lacks a portion of them. In the table there are tens of thousands of clones, around 88% of which are singletons. The material sequenced was CD4+ or CD8+ T cells sorted from blood, taken in a trial of the OX40 agonist ivuxolimab. The chain couples TRBV7-2 to TRBJ2-2, with D unclear. The sequence was obtained from an adult with an advanced solid tumor such as melanoma, head and neck, liver or kidney cancer. The CDR3 is CASSLAQTASGELFF. The CDR3 DNA reads TGTGCCAGCAGCTTAGCGCAAACAGCATCCGGGGAGCTGTTTTTT.